This T cell receptor beta chain was retrieved from a study of OX40 agonist ivuxolimab in advanced cancers. About the research overall: Patients assigned to dose escalation were diagnosed with hepatocellular carcinoma, melanoma, renal cell or head and neck cancer. Study-level results: Part of the nonresponder group also had normalized T-cell clonal expansion that was low. CD8+ T cells averaged more expanded clones than CD4+. Which antigen the expanded peripheral T cells recognized is unknown.

From germline, CDR1 is MDHEN and CDR2 SYDVKM. The CDR3 spans 16 residues. The ends were cut back, 6 bases at V and 5 bases at J, with 20 bases in the middle. The protocol was immunoSEQ multiplex PCR, while the TCRdb copy is restricted to in-frame clones and leaves out a portion. Among about 72,000 clones, about 93% were seen once, and the ten largest hold 5% to 7%. To note about this clone: Its antigen is as yet unknown.

The sequencing used CD4+ or CD8+ T cells sorted from blood, collected in a trial of the OX40 agonist ivuxolimab. The receptor was derived from an adult with an advanced solid tumor such as melanoma, head and neck, liver or kidney cancer. The chain has TRBV28 and TRBJ2-1, with D possibly TRBD2 on 6 matching bases. Written as DNA, the CDR3 is TGTGCCAGCAGCCCCCCGGTATGGAGGGTCAACAATGAGCAGTTCTTC. Translated: CASSPPVWRVNNEQFF.